Following are 10 T cell receptor beta chains from one sample sequenced in a study of blood T cells in healthy people across ages. For the second PCR, which ran for 7 to 11 cycles, a sample-barcoded 5' primer and a J-beta primer mix were used. MiXCR, applied by TCRdb to the 5' RACE reads, yields one record per CDR3 protein. This sample has about 1.1 million distinct CDR3 sequences, with about two fifths found just once. Sequencing input: blood. These TCRs come from a man between 18 and 29 years old in good health.

The chain links TRBV14 to TRBJ2-1; 11 nucleotides match TRBD1. The CDR3 extends over 15 amino acids. The J segment lost 5 bases and the V segment lost 4 bases, leaving 4 bases of the junction unmatched. The germline CDR1 and CDR2 sequences are SGHDN and FVKESK. The CDR3 spells CASSRTGQGDNEQFF. DNA for the CDR3: TGTGCCAGCAGCCGAACGGGACAGGGGGACAATGAGCAGTTCTTC.

This clonotype came up many times. The chain links TRBV20-1 to TRBJ2-3; D unresolved. Looked up from germline, CDR1 is DFQATT and CDR2 is SNEGSKA (reference sequence). Trimming pared 1 base from V and 6 bases from J, leaving 5 bases between. The CDR3 spans 11 residues. CDR3 in DNA: TGCAGTGCTAGAGCGGTGGATACGCAGTATTTT. Protein product: CSARAVDTQYF.

CDR3 amino acids: CASSPRTQLPNTEAFF. The CDR3 nucleotides read TGTGCCAGCAGCCCGAGAACACAGCTTCCGAACACTGAAGCTTTCTTT. This sequence joins TRBV5-5 and TRBJ1-1; D gene uncertain. V lost 4 bases, J lost 1 base, and 17 bases lay in between. This CDR3 region has 16 residues. Germline V gene sequence: CDR1 SGHKS, CDR2 YYEKEE (reference sequence).

This clonotype was seen a few times. V is TRBV7-2 and J is TRBJ1-2; unclear D gene. This CDR3 is 14 amino acids long. CDR1 is SGHTA and CDR2 is FQGNSA in the germline V gene. V lost 0 bases to trimming and J lost 1 base, with 6 bases between them. The DNA of the CDR3 is TGTGCCAGCAGCTTAGCGCACAGTAACTATGGCTACACCTTC. Its translation: CASSLAHSNYGYTF.

The rearrangement uses TRBV10-3 and TRBJ1-5; D is ambiguous. The length of the CDR3 is 14 residues. Germline V lookup: CDR1 ENHRY, CDR2 SYGVKD. Trimming cost V 2 bases and J 3 bases, with 8 bases left between them. The CDR3 nucleotides are TGTGCCATCAGTGAGGGGTTTTCCAATCAGCCCCAGCATTTT. This sequence encodes CAISEGFSNQPQHF.

This chain joins TRBV29-1 and TRBJ2-3, with D unresolved. V lost 7 bases to trimming and J lost 0 bases, with 17 bases between them. Germline-derived CDR1 and CDR2 are SQVTM and ANQGSEA. The CDR3 spans 15 residues. The CDR3 region is CSGHEVPASTDTQYF. CDR3 in DNA: TGCAGCGGACATGAGGTGCCCGCTAGCACAGATACGCAGTATTTT.

This clonotype was detected a few times. The chain has TRBV4-1 and TRBJ1-2, with 10 bases matching TRBD1. This CDR3 contains 15 residues. V was pared by 5 bases and J by 6 bases, with 9 bases of the junction left unmatched. Germline V gives CDR1 MGHRA, CDR2 YSYEKL. This CDR3 is CASSSQPGQGNGYTF. The CDR3 DNA sequence: TGCGCCAGCAGCTCTCAACCGGGACAGGGGAATGGCTACACCTTC.

V and J are TRBV5-1 and TRBJ2-5; D ambiguous. Deletions cut 3 bases from V and 5 bases from J, with 11 bases between. The CDR3 contains 13 residues. Germline assignment: CDR1 SGHRS and CDR2 YFSETQ. The DNA of the CDR3 is TGCGCCAGCAGCTACGAAATAAGGGAGACCCAGTACTTC. Protein sequence: CASSYEIRETQYF.

The rearrangement links TRBV10-3 to TRBJ2-3; D remains unclear. Germline CDR1 and CDR2: ENHRY and SYGVKD. CDR3 length: 16 residues. Trimming left V 3 bases short and J 7 bases short, with 20 bases between. CDR3 in amino acids: CAISDPTTFPENTQYF. The CDR3 nucleotides are TGTGCCATCAGTGACCCGACGACTTTCCCCGAAAATACGCAGTATTTT.

This clonotype has a handful of counts. This chain's CDR3 is CASIFVGERNYGYTF. In DNA form, the CDR3 reads TGTGCCAGCATCTTTGTGGGGGAGAGGAACTATGGCTACACCTTC. The rearrangement links TRBV12-3 or TRBV12-4 to TRBJ1-2; TRBD1 is a possible D gene (5 bases). The CDR3 runs 15 residues. V gave up 7 bases and J gave up 2 bases, with 17 bases separating them.